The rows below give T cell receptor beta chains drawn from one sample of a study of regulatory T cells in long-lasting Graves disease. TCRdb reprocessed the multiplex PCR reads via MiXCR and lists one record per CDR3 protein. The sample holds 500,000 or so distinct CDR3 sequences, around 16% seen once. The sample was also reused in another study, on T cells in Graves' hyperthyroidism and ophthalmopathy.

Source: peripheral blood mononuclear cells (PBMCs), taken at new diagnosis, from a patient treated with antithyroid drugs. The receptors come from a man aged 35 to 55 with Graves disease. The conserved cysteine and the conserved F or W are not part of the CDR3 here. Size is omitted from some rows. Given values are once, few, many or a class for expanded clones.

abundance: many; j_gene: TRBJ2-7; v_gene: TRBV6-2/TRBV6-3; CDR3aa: ASSYSAPLAGSLVHEQY
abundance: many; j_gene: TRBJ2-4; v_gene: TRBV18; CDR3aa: ASSPVQGAKNIQY
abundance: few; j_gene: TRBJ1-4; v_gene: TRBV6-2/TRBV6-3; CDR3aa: ASSYRRQDGKLF
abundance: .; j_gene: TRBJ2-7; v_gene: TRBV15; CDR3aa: ATSKLAGGDEQY
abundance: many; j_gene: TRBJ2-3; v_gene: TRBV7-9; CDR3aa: ASSLARLGTDTQY
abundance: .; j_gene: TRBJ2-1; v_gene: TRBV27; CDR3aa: ASRQGAPNNEQF
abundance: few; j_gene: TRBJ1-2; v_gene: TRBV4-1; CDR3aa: ASSPGVLSLGYT
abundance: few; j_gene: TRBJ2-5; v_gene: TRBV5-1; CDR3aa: ASSLFLLARKQETQY
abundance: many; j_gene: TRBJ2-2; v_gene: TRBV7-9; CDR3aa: ASSHGTSGHTGELF
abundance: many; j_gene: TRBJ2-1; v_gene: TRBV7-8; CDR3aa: ASSLDTNEQF
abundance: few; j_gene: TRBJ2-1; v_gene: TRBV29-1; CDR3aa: SVEVAGGPRAYNEQF
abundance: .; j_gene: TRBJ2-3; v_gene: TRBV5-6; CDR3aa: ASTGVAGPMSTDTQY
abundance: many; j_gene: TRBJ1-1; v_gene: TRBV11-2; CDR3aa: ASSPVTGRNTEAF
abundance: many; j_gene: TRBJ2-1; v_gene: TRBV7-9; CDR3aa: ASRERDSYNEQF
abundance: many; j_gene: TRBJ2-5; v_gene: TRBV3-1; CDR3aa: ASSPWFEQGPTQY
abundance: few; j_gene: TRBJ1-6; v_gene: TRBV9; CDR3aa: ASSALGRDSPLH
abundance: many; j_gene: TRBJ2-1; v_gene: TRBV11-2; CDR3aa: ASSYGLAVKVGEQF
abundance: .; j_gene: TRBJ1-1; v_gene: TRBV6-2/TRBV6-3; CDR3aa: ASSEAGGTEAF
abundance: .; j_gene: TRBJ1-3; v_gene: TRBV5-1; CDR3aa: ASSLAGAKGNTIY
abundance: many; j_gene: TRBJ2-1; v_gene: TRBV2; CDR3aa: ASKASGYEQF
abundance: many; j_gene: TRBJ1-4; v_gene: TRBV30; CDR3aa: AWRNRGKEKLF
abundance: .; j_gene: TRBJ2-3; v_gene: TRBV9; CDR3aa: ASSTHSGLSLADTQY
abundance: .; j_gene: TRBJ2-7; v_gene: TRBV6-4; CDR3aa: ARTSGQGAYEQY
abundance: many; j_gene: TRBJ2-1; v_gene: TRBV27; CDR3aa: ASRHPLAGVGEQF
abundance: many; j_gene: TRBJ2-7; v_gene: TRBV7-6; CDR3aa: ASSLSQLVQGYEQY
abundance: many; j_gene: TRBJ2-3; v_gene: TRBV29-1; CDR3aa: SARSGARTDTQY
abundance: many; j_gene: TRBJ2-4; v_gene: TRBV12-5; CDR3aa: AKAGLAGSGDIQY
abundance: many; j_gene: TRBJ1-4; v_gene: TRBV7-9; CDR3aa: ASSLKGGIEKLF